A single sample is the source of the 23 T cell receptor beta chains below, sequenced in a study of shared clonotypes between healthy human individuals. TCRdb keeps only in-frame clones here, not all; method: immunoSEQ multiplex PCR. The sample has 2 million to 2.5 million clones, 90% to 95% seen once. The sequenced material came from naive CD4+ T cells from PBMCs. Noted subset: CD45RA+ positively selected. These receptors were collected from a man in his late teens or twenties in good health. Some clones in this sample may be carry-over from other donors' samples.

The chain is built from TRBV27 and TRBJ1-2, with 8 bases that match TRBD1. The germline CDR1 and CDR2 sequences are MNHEY and SMNVEV (reference sequence). This CDR3 is built from 15 residues. Losses at the gene ends were 3 bases for V and 6 bases for J; bases not matched to a gene: 9. This CDR3 is CASSLRGTGENGYTF. For the CDR3, the DNA is TGTGCCAGCAGTTTGCGCGGGACAGGCGAAAATGGCTACACCTTC.

A word on this clone: Other DNA sequences from this sample encode an identical CDR3 as well. V is TRBV9 and J is TRBJ2-5, with D tentatively TRBD2 (6 bases). V shed 0 bases and J shed 4 bases, with 10 bases lying between them. The germline V gene encodes CDR1 SGDLS and CDR2 YYNGEE. CDR3 length: 14 amino acids. CDR3 protein: CASSVDPGGETQYF. As DNA, the CDR3 is TGTGCCAGCAGCGTAGATCCCGGGGGAGAGACCCAGTACTTC.

The chain links TRBV28 to TRBJ2-1, with no clear D. Germline-derived CDR1 and CDR2 are MDHEN and SYDVKM. The CDR3 has 15 amino acids. V lost 6 bases, J lost 1 base, and 13 bases lay in between. The CDR3 protein is CASSPFIGSYNEQFF. The CDR3 DNA sequence: TGTGCCAGCAGCCCTTTCATCGGGTCCTACAATGAGCAGTTCTTC.

The chain joins TRBV15 to TRBJ1-1; D unresolved. Trimming removed 1 base at V and 3 bases at J, with 9 bases between. CDR1 is LNHNV, CDR2 YYDKDF, per germline (reference sequence). The CDR3 is made up of 14 amino acids. The CDR3 loop reads CATSRVNRDTEAFF. The CDR3 bases are TGTGCCACCAGCAGAGTGAATAGGGACACTGAAGCTTTCTTT. The full variable domain, completed using reference TRBV15 and TRBJ1-1, is DAMVIQNPRYQVTQFGKPVTLSCSQTLNHNVMYWYQQKSSQAPKLLFHYYDKDFNNEADTPDNFQSRRPNTSFCFLDIRSPGLGDTAMYLCATSRVNRDTEAFFGQGTRLTVV.

The V call is TRBV7-9, the J call TRBJ1-2; D gene uncertain. The CDR3 loop spans 15 amino acids. Trimming stripped 5 bases from V and 5 bases from J, with 18 bases between. CDR1 and CDR2 from the germline V gene are SEHNR and FQNEAQ (reference sequence). CDR3 in amino acids: CASSHSPGEDYGYTF. The CDR3 nucleotides read TGTGCCAGCAGCCATAGCCCGGGAGAAGATTATGGCTACACCTTC.

The chain is built from TRBV6-6 and TRBJ1-1, with D hard to call. The CDR3 covers 13 residues. The V gene's germline CDR1 is MNHNY and CDR2 SVGAGI (reference sequence). The germline V and J ends were trimmed by 2 bases and 2 bases, with 6 bases remaining between them. The DNA for the CDR3 is TGTGCCAGCAGTTACCTGAAAAACACTGAAGCTTTCTTT. Translating it yields CASSYLKNTEAFF.

The chain joins TRBV9 to TRBJ2-7; the D gene is possibly TRBD2 (5 bases). Per germline, CDR1 SGDLS and CDR2 YYNGEE. V lost 4 bases and J 2 bases, leaving 16 bases between the germline ends. The CDR3 length is 15 residues. The CDR3 protein is CASSPNPQAAYEQYF. The DNA of the CDR3 is TGTGCCAGCAGCCCCAACCCTCAAGCGGCCTACGAGCAGTACTTC.

The V gene is TRBV2, the J gene TRBJ2-1, with 9 bases aligning to TRBD2. The germline V gene encodes CDR1 SNHLY and CDR2 FYNNEI. Trimming cost V 1 base and J 7 bases; bases outside gene matches: 11. The CDR3 spans 17 residues. CDR3 nucleotide sequence: TGTGCCAGCAGTGAAGGGGGGACCGGGACTAGCAGGAATGAGCAGTTCTTC. Its translation is CASSEGGTGTSRNEQFF.

The chain joins TRBV28 to TRBJ2-1; D not certain. Germline loops: CDR1 MDHEN, CDR2 SYDVKM. The V and J ends lost 5 bases and 10 bases respectively, with 12 bases between them. This CDR3 spans 12 amino acids. The CDR3 DNA reads TGTGCCAGCAGTGTTAGGGTATGGGAGCAGTTCTTC. It codes for CASSVRVWEQFF.

The chain couples TRBV28 to TRBJ2-5; D remains ambiguous. Germline CDR1 is MDHEN and CDR2 is SYDVKM. The CDR3 runs 12 residues. The V end lost 4 bases, the J end lost 7 bases, and 10 bases lay between the germline ends. CDR3 bases: TGTGCCAGCAGTTCCCCCCCCGGGACCCAGTACTTC. Translation: CASSSPPGTQYF.

The rearrangement joins TRBV6-5 to TRBJ2-5, with D uncertain. Germline loops: CDR1 MNHEY, CDR2 SVGAGI. V was pared by 5 bases and J by 0 bases, with 7 bases between. This CDR3 contains 13 residues. The chain's CDR3 is CASSPIYQETQYF. CDR3 nucleotides: TGTGCCAGCAGTCCGATTTACCAAGAGACCCAGTACTTC.

V is TRBV29-1 and J is TRBJ2-2, with TRBD1 matching 7 bases. CDR1 and CDR2 from the germline V gene are SQVTM and ANQGSEA. V shed 2 bases and J 2 bases; nucleotides not matched to a gene: 8. The CDR3 sequence is 16 residues long. The CDR3 region is CSVESLDRVNTGELFF. The DNA of the CDR3 is TGCAGCGTTGAATCTCTTGACAGGGTAAACACCGGGGAGCTGTTTTTT.

The chain is built from TRBV29-1 and TRBJ2-1, with TRBD1 matching 9 bases. Trimming at V came to 0 bases and at J to 3 bases, leaving 6 bases not matched to a gene. The length of the CDR3 is 16 residues. The germline V gene has CDR1 SQVTM and CDR2 ANQGSEA. For the CDR3, the DNA is TGCAGCGTTGAAGATTTCTGGGGACAGGGCTACAATGAGCAGTTCTTC. Its translation is CSVEDFWGQGYNEQFF.

Only one count was recorded for this clone. For the CDR3, the DNA is TGCGCCAGTTCCGAACAAACTGGGCCTGGAAACACCATATATTTT. Protein sequence: CASSEQTGPGNTIYF. V and J are TRBV5-1 and TRBJ1-3; D uncertain. Germline CDR1 reads SGHRS; CDR2 reads YFSETQ. V lost 8 bases and J lost 2, with 17 bases in between. The CDR3 is made up of 15 amino acids.

The chain carries TRBV7-8 and TRBJ1-3; possibly TRBD1 for D (5 bases). With 5 bases removed from V and 4 bases from J, the gap between germline ends came to 15 bases. CDR1 is SGHVS and CDR2 is FQNEAQ in the germline V gene. The CDR3 has 15 amino acids. The CDR3 DNA reads as TGTGCCAGCAGCCCTCTAGACCGGGGGGGAAACACCATATATTTT. Translated, it gives CASSPLDRGGNTIYF. The full variable domain, in which reference TRBV7-8 and TRBJ1-3 provide the parts outside the CDR3, is GAGVSQSPRYKVAKRGQDVALRCDPISGHVSLFWYQQALGQGPEFLTYFQNEAQLDKSGLPSDRFFAERPEGSVSTLKIQRTQQEDSAVYLCASSPLDRGGNTIYFGEGSWLTVV.

This chain joins TRBV5-6 and TRBJ2-5; no firm D call. Per the germline V gene, CDR1 is SGHDT and CDR2 is YYEEEE. The CDR3 totals 13 residues. Trimming removed 5 bases from V and 5 bases from J, with 13 bases in between. CDR3 DNA: TGTGCCAGCAGTACCTCACATGGGGAGACCCAGTACTTC. Encoded protein: CASSTSHGETQYF.

The chain recombines TRBV2 with TRBJ2-7, with D perhaps being TRBD1 or TRBD2 (7 bases each). The germline CDR1 and CDR2 sequences are SNHLY and FYNNEI. Trimming took off 4 bases at V and 0 bases at J, with 13 bases between the two ends. This CDR3 contains 15 residues. The CDR3 nucleotides read TGTGCCAGCAGTGGACAGGGCGGGAGCTCCTACGAGCAGTACTTC. It translates to CASSGQGGSSYEQYF.

The V gene is TRBV28, the J gene TRBJ2-5, with D perhaps given as TRBD1 or TRBD2 (5 bases each). The ends were cut back, 3 bases at V and 2 bases at J, with 10 bases in the middle. The CDR3 runs 14 residues. CDR1 and CDR2 from the germline V gene are MDHEN and SYDVKM. The CDR3 is CASSFWDGQETQYF. The CDR3 DNA reads TGTGCCAGCAGTTTCTGGGACGGACAAGAGACCCAGTACTTC.

The chain carries TRBV4-1 and TRBJ2-1; 10 nucleotides agree with TRBD2. The CDR3 runs to 15 residues. V dropped 4 bases and J dropped 7; count of bases not matched to a gene: 7. Germline loops: CDR1 MGHRA, CDR2 YSYEKL. CDR3 bases: TGCGCCAGCAGCCCCCAGGGACTAGCGACAAATGAGCAGTTCTTC. Translation gives CASSPQGLATNEQFF.

The rearrangement joins TRBV18 to TRBJ1-5, with no clear D. There are 14 residues in the CDR3. Germline CDR1 KGHSH, CDR2 LQKENI. Trimming took off 4 bases at V and 3 bases at J, with 10 bases between the two ends. The CDR3 reads CASSQGLDNQPQHF. The CDR3 DNA reads as TGTGCCAGCTCACAAGGGTTGGACAATCAGCCCCAGCATTTT.

The V call is TRBV4-2, the J call TRBJ2-3; D is unclear. Looked up from germline, CDR1 is LGHNA and CDR2 is YNFKEQ. V lost 4 bases, J lost 8 bases, and 16 bases lay in between. The CDR3 covers 14 residues. DNA of the CDR3: TGTGCCAGCAGCCCCCCCCAAGGGTTGGTTACGCAGTATTTT. This sequence encodes CASSPPQGLVTQYF.

This clone showed up just once. In nucleotides, the CDR3 is TGTGCCAGCAGCCTGAGGACCCATAGCACAGATACGCAGTATTTT. Its translation: CASSLRTHSTDTQYF. The V gene is TRBV5-4, the J gene TRBJ2-3; D is unresolved. The CDR3 extends over 15 amino acids. Trimming took off 4 bases at V and 0 bases at J, with 12 bases between the two ends. The germline V gene has CDR1 SGHNT and CDR2 YYREEE (reference sequence).

V gene TRBV10-3 combines with J gene TRBJ2-7; D possibly corresponds to TRBD2 (6 bases). This CDR3 spans 14 amino acids. Germline V CDR1 and CDR2: ENHRY, SYGVKD. Trimming pared 6 bases from V and 2 bases from J, leaving 14 bases between. The CDR3, as DNA: TGTGCCATCAGCCGAGAAGCGGGCACCTACGAGCAGTACTTC. It yields the protein CAISREAGTYEQYF.